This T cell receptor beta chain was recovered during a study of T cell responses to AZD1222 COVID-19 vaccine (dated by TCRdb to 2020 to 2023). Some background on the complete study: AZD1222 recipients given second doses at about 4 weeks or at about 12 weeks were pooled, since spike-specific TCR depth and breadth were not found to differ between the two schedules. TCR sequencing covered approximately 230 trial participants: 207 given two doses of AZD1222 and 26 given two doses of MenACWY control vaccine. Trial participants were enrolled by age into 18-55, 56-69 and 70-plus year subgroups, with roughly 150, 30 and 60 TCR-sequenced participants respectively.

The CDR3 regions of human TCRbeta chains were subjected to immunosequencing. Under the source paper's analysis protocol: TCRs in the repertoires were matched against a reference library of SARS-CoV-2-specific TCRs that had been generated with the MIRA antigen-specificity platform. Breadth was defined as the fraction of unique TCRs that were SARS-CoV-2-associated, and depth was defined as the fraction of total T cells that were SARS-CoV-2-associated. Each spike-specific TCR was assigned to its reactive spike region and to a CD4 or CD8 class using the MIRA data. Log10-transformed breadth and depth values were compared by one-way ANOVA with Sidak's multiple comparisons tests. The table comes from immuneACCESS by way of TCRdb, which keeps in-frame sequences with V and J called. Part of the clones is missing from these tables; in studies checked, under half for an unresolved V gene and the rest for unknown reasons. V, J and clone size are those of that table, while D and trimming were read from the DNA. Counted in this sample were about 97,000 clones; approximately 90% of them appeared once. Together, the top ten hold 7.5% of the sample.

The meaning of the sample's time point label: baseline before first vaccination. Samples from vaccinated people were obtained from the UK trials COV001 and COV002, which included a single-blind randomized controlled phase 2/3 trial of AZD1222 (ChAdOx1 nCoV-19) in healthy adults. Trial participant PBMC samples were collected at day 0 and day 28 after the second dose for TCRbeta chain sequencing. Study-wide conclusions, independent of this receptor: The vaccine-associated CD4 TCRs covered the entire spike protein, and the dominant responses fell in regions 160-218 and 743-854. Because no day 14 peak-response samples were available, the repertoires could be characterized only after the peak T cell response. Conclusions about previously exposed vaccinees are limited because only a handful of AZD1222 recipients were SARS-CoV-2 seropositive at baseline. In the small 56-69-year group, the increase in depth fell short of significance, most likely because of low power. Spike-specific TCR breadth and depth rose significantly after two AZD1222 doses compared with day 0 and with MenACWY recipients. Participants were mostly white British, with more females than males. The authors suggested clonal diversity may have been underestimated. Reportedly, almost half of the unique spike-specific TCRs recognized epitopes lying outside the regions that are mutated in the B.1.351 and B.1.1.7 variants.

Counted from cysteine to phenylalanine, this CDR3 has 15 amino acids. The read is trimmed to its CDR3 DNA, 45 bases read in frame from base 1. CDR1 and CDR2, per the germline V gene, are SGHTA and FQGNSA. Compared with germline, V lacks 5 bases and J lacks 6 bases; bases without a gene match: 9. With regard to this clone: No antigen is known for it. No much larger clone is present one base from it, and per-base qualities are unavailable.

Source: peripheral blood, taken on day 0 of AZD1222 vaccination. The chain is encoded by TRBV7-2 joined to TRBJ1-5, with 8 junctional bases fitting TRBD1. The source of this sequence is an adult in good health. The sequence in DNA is TGTGCCAGCAGCCTCACAGGGGGTTTAGGTCAGCCCCAGCATTTT. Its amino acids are CASSLTGGLGQPQHF.